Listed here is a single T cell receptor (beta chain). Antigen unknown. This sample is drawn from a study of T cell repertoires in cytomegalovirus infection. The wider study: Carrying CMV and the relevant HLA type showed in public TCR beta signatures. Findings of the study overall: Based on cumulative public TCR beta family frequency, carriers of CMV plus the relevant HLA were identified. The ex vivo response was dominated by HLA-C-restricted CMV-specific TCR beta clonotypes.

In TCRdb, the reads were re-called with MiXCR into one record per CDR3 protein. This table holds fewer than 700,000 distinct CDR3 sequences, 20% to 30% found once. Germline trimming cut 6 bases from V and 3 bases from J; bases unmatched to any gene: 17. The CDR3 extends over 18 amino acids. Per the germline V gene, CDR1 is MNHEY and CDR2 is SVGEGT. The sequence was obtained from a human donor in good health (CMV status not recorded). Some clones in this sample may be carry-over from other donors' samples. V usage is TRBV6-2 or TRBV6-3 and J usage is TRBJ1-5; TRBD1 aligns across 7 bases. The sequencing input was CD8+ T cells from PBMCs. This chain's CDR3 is CASSHGLQTGMINQPQHF. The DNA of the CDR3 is TGTGCCAGCAGCCACGGGCTCCAGACAGGGATGATCAATCAGCCCCAGCATTTT.